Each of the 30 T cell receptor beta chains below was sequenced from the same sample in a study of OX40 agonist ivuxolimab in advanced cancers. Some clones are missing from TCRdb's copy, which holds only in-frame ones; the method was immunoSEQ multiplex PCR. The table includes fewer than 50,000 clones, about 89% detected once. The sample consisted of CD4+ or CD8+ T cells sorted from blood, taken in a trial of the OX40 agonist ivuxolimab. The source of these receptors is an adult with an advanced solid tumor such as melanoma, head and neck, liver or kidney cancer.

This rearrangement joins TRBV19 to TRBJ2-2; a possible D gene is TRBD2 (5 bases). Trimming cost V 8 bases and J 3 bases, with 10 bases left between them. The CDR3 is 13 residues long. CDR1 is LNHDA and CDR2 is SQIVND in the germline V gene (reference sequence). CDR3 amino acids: CASFSRDTGELFF. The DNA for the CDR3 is TGTGCCAGTTTCTCGCGGGACACCGGGGAGCTGTTTTTT.

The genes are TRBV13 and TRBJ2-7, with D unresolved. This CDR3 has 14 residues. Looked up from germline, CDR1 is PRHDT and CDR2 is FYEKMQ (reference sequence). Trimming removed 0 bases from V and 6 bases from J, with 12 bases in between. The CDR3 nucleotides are TGTGCCAGCAGCTTAGGCAGAATTAAGGGCGAGCAGTACTTC. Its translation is CASSLGRIKGEQYF.

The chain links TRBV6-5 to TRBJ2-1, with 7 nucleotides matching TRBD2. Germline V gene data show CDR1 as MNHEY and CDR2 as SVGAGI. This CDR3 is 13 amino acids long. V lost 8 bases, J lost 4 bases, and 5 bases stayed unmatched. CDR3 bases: TGTGCCAGCCGCCTGGGGGGGTACAATGAGCAGTTCTTC. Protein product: CASRLGGYNEQFF.

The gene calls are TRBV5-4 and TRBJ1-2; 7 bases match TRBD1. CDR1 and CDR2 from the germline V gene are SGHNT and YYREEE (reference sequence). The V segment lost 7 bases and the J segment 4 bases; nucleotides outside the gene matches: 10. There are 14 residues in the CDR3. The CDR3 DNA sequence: TGTGCCAGCCTAGATTCCAGGGGGGGCTATGGCTACACCTTC. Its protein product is CASLDSRGGYGYTF.

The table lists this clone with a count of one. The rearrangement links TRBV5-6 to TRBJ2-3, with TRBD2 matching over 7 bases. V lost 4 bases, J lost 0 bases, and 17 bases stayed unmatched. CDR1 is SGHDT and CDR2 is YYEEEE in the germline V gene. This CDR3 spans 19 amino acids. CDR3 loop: CASSGGLAGVGPSTDTQYF. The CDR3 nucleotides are TGTGCCAGCAGCGGAGGCTTGGCGGGAGTGGGACCTAGCACAGATACGCAGTATTTT.

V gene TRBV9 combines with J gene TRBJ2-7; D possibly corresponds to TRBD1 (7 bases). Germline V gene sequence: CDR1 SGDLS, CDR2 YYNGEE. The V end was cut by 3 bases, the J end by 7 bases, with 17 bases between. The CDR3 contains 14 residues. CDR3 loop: CASSAQGGTVEQYF. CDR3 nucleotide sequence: TGTGCCAGCAGCGCCCAGGGGGGAACAGTAGAGCAGTACTTC.

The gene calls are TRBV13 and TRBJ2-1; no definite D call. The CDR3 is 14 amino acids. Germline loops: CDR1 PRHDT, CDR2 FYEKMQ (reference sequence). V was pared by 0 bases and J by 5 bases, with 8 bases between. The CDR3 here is CASSLGRADNEQFF. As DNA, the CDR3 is TGTGCCAGCAGCTTAGGACGCGCGGACAATGAGCAGTTCTTC.

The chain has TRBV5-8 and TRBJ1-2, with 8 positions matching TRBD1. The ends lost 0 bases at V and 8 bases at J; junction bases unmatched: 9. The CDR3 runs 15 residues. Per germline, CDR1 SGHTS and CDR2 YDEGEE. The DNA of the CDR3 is TGTGCCAGCAGCTTGGTGGCAGGGGGCGATTGGGGCTACACCTTC. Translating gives CASSLVAGGDWGYTF. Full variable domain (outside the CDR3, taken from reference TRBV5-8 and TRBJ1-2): EAGVTQSPTHLIKTRGQQATLRCSPISGHTSVYWYQQALGLGLQFLLWYDEGEERNRGNFPPRFSGRQFPNYSSELNVNALELEDSALYLCASSLVAGGDWGYTFGSGTRLTVV.

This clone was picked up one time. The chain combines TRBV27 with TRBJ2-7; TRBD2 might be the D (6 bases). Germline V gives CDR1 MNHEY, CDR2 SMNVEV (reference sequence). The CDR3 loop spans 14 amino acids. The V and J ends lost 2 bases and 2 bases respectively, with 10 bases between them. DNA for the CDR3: TGTGCCAGCAGTTTAGGTAGCGGCCCCTACGAGCAGTACTTC. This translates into CASSLGSGPYEQYF.

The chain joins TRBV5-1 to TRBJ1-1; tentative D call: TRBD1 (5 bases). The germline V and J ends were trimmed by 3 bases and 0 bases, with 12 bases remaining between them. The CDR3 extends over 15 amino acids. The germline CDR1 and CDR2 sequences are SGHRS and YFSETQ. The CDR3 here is CASSYTGTLNTEAFF. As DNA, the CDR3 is TGCGCCAGCAGCTATACCGGGACTTTGAACACTGAAGCTTTCTTT.

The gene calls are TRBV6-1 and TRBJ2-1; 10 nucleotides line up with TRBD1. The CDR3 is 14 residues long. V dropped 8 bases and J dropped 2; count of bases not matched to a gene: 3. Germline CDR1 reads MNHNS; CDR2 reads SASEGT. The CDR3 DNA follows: TGTGCCAGCCGGGACAGGGGAACCTACAATGAGCAGTTCTTC. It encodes CASRDRGTYNEQFF.

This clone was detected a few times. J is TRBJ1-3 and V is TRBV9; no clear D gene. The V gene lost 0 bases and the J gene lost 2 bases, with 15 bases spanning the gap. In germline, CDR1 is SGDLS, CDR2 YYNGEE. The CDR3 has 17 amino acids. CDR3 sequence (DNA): TGTGCCAGCAGCGTAGATGGCGGATCAGCGGCTGGAAACACCATATATTTT. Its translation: CASSVDGGSAAGNTIYF.

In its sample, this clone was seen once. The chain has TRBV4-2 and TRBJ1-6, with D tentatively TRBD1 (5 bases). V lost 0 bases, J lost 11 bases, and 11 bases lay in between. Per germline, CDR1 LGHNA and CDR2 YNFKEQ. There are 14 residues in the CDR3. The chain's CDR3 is CASSQDHGGPPLHF. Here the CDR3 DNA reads TGTGCCAGCAGCCAAGATCATGGGGGACCACCCCTCCACTTT.

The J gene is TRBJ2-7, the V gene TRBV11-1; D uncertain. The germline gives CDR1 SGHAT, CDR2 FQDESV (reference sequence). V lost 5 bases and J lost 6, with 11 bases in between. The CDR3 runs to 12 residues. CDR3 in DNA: TGTGCCAGCAGCGGGGAAAACGGCGAGCAGTACTTC. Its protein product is CASSGENGEQYF.

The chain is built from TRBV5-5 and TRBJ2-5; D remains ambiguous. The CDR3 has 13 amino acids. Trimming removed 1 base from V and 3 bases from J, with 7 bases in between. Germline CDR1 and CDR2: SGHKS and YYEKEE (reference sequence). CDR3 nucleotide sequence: TGTGCCAGCAGCTTGTACGGTGAAGAGACCCAGTACTTC. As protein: CASSLYGEETQYF.

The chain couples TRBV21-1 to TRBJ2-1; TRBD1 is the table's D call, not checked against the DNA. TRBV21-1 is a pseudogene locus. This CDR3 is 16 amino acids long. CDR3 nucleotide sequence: TGTGCCAGCAGCATGATAGGGGGTAATAAGTACAATGAGCAGTTCTTC. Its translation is CASSMIGGNKYNEQFF.

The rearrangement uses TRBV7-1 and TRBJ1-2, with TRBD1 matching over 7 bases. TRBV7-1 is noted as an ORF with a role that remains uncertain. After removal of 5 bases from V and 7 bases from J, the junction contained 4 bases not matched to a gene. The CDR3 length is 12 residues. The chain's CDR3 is CASSPRDSGYTF. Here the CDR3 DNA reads TGTGCCAGCAGCCCTAGGGACAGTGGCTACACCTTC.

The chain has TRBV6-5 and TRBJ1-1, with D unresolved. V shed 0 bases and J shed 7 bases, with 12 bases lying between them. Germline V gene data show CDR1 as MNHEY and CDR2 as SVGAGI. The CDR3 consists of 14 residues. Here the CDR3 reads CASSYSVGAGEAFF. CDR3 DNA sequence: TGTGCCAGCAGTTACTCGGTGGGTGCGGGTGAAGCTTTCTTT.

DNA of the CDR3: TGTGCCAGCAGCTTAGGCACTTCGTCGGCCAATGAGCAGTTCTTC. This codes for CASSLGTSSANEQFF. J is TRBJ2-1 and V is TRBV7-9; D remains ambiguous. Germline V gene lookup returns CDR1 SEHNR and CDR2 FQNEAQ (reference sequence). Trimming left V 1 base short and J 6 bases short, with 13 bases between. The CDR3 loop spans 15 amino acids.

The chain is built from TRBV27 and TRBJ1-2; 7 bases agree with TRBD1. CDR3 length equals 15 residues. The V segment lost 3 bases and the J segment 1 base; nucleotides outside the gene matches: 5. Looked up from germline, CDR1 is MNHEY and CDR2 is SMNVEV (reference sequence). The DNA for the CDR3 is TGTGCCAGCAGTTTCGCCAGGGGGGATAACTATGGCTACACCTTC. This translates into CASSFARGDNYGYTF.

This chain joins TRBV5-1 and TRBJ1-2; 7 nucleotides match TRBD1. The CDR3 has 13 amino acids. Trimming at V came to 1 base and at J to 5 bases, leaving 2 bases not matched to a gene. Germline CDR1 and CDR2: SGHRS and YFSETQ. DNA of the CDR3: TGCGCCAGCAGCTTGAGGACAGGTTATGGCTACACCTTC. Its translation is CASSLRTGYGYTF.

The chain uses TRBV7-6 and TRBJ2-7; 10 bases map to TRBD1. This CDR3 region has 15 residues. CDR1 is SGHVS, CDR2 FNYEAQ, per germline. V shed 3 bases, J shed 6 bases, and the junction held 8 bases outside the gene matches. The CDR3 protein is CASSLSGTGVREQYF. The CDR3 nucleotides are TGTGCCAGCAGCTTGTCCGGGACAGGGGTCCGCGAGCAGTACTTC.

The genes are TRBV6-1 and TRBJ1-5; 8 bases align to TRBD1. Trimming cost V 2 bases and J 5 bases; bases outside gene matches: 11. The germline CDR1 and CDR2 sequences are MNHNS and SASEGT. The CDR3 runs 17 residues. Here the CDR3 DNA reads TGTGCCAGCAGTGAAAGGGGGGGTGACAGGGGCTATCAGCCCCAGCATTTT. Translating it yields CASSERGGDRGYQPQHF.

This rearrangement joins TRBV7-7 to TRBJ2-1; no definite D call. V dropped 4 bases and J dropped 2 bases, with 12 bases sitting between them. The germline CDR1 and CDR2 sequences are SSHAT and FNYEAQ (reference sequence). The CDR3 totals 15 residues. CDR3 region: CASSSPTPTYNEQFF. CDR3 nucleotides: TGTGCCAGCAGCTCCCCAACACCTACCTACAATGAGCAGTTCTTC.

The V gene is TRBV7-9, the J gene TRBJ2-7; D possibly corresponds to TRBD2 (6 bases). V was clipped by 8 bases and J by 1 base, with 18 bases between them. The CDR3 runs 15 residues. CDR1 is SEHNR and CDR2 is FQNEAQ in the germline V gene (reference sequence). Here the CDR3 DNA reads TGTGCCAGCTGCCGCGGGGACGGACATTCCTACGAGCAGTACTTC. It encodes CASCRGDGHSYEQYF.

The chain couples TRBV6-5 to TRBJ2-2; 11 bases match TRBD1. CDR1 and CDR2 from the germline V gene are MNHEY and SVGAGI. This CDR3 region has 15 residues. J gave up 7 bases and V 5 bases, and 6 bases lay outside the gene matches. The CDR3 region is CASSTDRGHHGELFF. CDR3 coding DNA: TGTGCCAGCAGTACGGACAGGGGGCATCACGGGGAGCTGTTTTTT.

This CDR3 reads CAGEDGRGPYEQYF. Written as DNA, the CDR3 is TGCGCCGGAGAGGACGGCCGGGGTCCCTACGAGCAGTACTTC. V is TRBV10-1 and J is TRBJ2-7, with a possible D match to TRBD2 (5 bases). Trimming took 11 bases from V and 2 from J, leaving 19 bases between them. CDR1 is WNHNN and CDR2 is SYGVQD in the germline V gene (reference sequence). This CDR3 is built from 14 residues.

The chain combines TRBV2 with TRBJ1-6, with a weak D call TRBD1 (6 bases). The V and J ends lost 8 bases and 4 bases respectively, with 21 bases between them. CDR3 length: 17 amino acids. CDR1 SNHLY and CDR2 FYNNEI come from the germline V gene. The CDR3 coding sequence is TGTGCCAGCTTTGGGGAGGGGGATAGTGTGTATAATTCACCCCTCCACTTT. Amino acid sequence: CASFGEGDSVYNSPLHF.

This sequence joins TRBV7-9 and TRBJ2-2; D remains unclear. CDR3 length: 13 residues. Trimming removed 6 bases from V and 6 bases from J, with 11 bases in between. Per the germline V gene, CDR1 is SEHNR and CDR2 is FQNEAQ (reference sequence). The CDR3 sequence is CASRDEGPGELFF. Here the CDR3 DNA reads TGTGCCAGCAGAGACGAAGGGCCCGGGGAGCTGTTTTTT.

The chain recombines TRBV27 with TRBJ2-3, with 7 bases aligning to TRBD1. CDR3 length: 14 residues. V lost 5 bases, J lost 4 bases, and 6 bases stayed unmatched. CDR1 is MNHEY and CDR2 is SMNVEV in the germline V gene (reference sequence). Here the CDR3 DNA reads TGTGCCAGCAGTAACAGGGGAGTACCAGATACGCAGTATTTT. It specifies CASSNRGVPDTQYF.